Ten or more counts support the clone carrying this TCR beta chain. What it binds is not known. Authors of the study amplified TCR beta CDR3 regions from RNA transcripts. The TCR CDR3 first-round RT-PCR relied on the HTBI primer set. TCRdb reprocessed the multiplex PCR reads via MiXCR and lists one record per CDR3 protein. The sample consists of 300,000 to 450,000 distinct CDR3 sequences, 15% to 19% of them appearing once. Hyperthyroidism, newly diagnosed and lasting under 2 months, affected patients aged 18 to 65. Predating any ophthalmopathy symptoms, the blood sample was taken at first hyperthyroidism diagnosis. PBMCs came from 8.5 to 10 ml fresh peripheral blood. This entry is derived from a study of T cells in Graves' hyperthyroidism and ophthalmopathy. The study's findings and limits: Most clonotypes expanded in thyroid above 0.001 were likewise present in blood.

The sample consisted of blood. The origin of this receptor is a woman under 30 with Graves' hyperthyroidism that later progressed to Graves' ophthalmopathy.

CDR3 sequence reads: CASSVKGYEQYF. The CDR3 bases are TGTGCCAGCAGTGTGAAGGGGTACGAGCAGTACTTC. The genes are TRBV12-3 or TRBV12-4 and TRBJ2-7, with a possible D match to TRBD1 (5 bases). The V end lost 5 bases, the J end lost 4 bases, and 9 bases lay between the germline ends. CDR3 size: 12 residues.